The 22 T cell receptor beta chains presented below share a single source sample, sequenced in a study of persistence of HIV-infected CD4 T cells. Overlapping HIV-1 Gag 15-mer peptides at approximately 1 ug per peptide per mL were used. Memory cells lacking CD40L and CD69 with high CD45RO were sorted. These receptors lack a known antigen. Sequencing used immunoSEQ version 4 in survey mode. Data came from immunoSEQ multiplex PCR; TCRdb stores just in-frame clones and leaves some out. The sample lists around 60,000 clones, 65% to 80% occurring once. Sequencing was performed on CD4+ T cells sorted from PBMCs after roughly 18-hour stimulation, taken from a patient who received antiretroviral therapy. The source is an adult man with HIV who was CMV-seropositive.

V gene TRBV6-6 combines with J gene TRBJ1-5; D is perhaps TRBD1 (5 bases). The CDR3 is made up of 14 amino acids. The V gene lost 6 bases and the J gene lost 4 bases, with 13 bases spanning the gap. Looked up from germline, CDR1 is MNHNY and CDR2 is SVGAGI (reference sequence). In nucleotides, the CDR3 is TGTGCCAGCAGGCCCGCCGAGGGGAATCAGCCCCAGCATTTT. Amino acids: CASRPAEGNQPQHF.

The chain uses TRBV11-2 and TRBJ1-2; D not resolved. This CDR3 is 12 amino acids long. The V gene's germline CDR1 is SGHAT and CDR2 FQNNGV. The V end lost 4 bases, the J end lost 5 bases, and 8 bases lay between the germline ends. The CDR3 reads CASSSRGYGYTF. The DNA for the CDR3 is TGTGCCAGCAGCTCCCGCGGTTATGGCTACACCTTC.

This chain links TRBV19 with TRBJ1-2; maybe TRBD1 (5 bases). This CDR3 spans 14 amino acids. Germline-derived CDR1 and CDR2 are LNHDA and SQIVND (reference sequence). The ends were cut back, 7 bases at V and 5 bases at J, with 17 bases in the middle. CDR3 protein: CASTQGGLRYGYTF. The CDR3, as DNA: TGTGCCAGTACCCAGGGAGGGCTACGGTATGGCTACACCTTC. The entire variable domain, with the rest obtained from reference TRBV19 and TRBJ1-2, is as follows: DGGITQSPKYLFRKEGQNVTLSCEQNLNHDAMYWYRQDPGQGLRLIYYSQIVNDFQKGDIAEGYSVSREKKESFPLTVTSAQKNPTAFYLCASTQGGLRYGYTFGSGTRLTVV.

The rearrangement joins TRBV5-1 to TRBJ2-1, with 9 bases aligning to TRBD2. Germline V lookup: CDR1 SGHRS, CDR2 YFSETQ. V lost 3 bases, J lost 5 bases, and 6 bases stayed unmatched. CDR3 length: 15 residues. This CDR3 reads CASSSSGGSNNEQFF. The CDR3, as DNA: TGCGCCAGCAGCTCGAGCGGGGGGAGTAACAATGAGCAGTTCTTC.

This sequence joins TRBV18 and TRBJ1-3; maybe TRBD1 (5 bases). V shed 6 bases and J shed 0 bases, with 15 bases lying between them. The CDR3 consists of 16 residues. Per the germline V gene, CDR1 is KGHSH and CDR2 is LQKENI. CDR3 in amino acids: CASSHEGALSGNTIYF. The DNA of the CDR3 is TGTGCCAGCTCGCATGAAGGGGCGCTCTCTGGAAACACCATATATTTT.

In its sample, this clone is medium-sized (0.01 to 0.1%). V gene TRBV19 combines with J gene TRBJ1-5; the D gene is possibly TRBD1 (6 bases). Trimming shortened V by 4 bases and J by 6 bases, and 16 bases separated the two germline ends. This CDR3 spans 15 amino acids. Germline CDR1 is LNHDA and CDR2 is SQIVND (reference sequence). CDR3 loop: CASSKGGGLGQPQHF. CDR3 nucleotide sequence: TGTGCCAGTAGTAAGGGAGGGGGGCTTGGTCAGCCCCAGCATTTT.

The V call is TRBV21-1, the J call TRBJ2-2; TRBD2, the table's D call, was not compared with the DNA. TRBV21-1 is a listed pseudogene. The CDR3 has 16 residues. CDR3 protein: CASSKVGGTRKGELFF. CDR3 nucleotides: TGTGCCAGCAGCAAAGTGGGCGGGACCCGCAAAGGGGAGCTGTTTTTT.

The chain carries TRBV7-2 and TRBJ1-5; D ambiguous. Trimming took 2 bases from V and 0 from J, leaving 17 bases between them. CDR3 size: 18 residues. Per the germline V gene, CDR1 is SGHTA and CDR2 is FQGNSA. CDR3 sequence reads: CASSLRGRRTFSNQPQHF. Written as DNA, the CDR3 is TGTGCCAGCAGCTTACGCGGGCGACGAACCTTTAGCAATCAGCCCCAGCATTTT. Filled out from reference TRBV7-2 and TRBJ1-5, the complete variable domain reads GAGVSQSPSNKVTEKGKDVELRCDPISGHTALYWYRQSLGQGLEFLIYFQGNSAPDKSGLPSDRFSAERTGGSVSTLTIQRTQQEDSAVYLCASSLRGRRTFSNQPQHFGDGTRLSIL.

This chain uses TRBV18 with TRBJ2-7; weak D call: TRBD1 (6 bases). Trimming shortened V by 6 bases and J by 1 base, and 16 bases separated the two germline ends. This CDR3 region has 15 residues. Per the germline V gene, CDR1 is KGHSH and CDR2 is LQKENI. CDR3 region: CASSREQGKSYEQYF. In DNA form, the CDR3 reads TGTGCCAGCTCCCGGGAACAGGGAAAGTCCTACGAGCAGTACTTC. The whole variable domain, remainder taken from reference TRBV18 and TRBJ2-7, is NAGVMQNPRHLVRRRGQEARLRCSPMKGHSHVYWYRQLPEEGLKFMVYLQKENIIDESGMPKERFSAEFPKEGPSILRIQQVVRGDSAAYFCASSREQGKSYEQYFGPGTRLTVT.

The rearrangement uses TRBV19 and TRBJ1-2; 8 positions match TRBD1. The V gene's germline CDR1 is LNHDA and CDR2 SQIVND (reference sequence). CDR3 length: 15 residues. J gave up 7 bases and V 5 bases, and 12 bases lay outside the gene matches. The CDR3 here is CASSSPGQAPIGYTF. The CDR3 nucleotides read TGTGCCAGTAGTTCCCCGGGACAGGCCCCTATTGGCTACACCTTC.

The chain joins TRBV9 to TRBJ1-5, with a possible D match to TRBD1 (5 bases). The germline V gene encodes CDR1 SGDLS and CDR2 YYNGEE. The CDR3 sequence is 16 residues long. Trimming removed 2 bases at V and 0 bases at J, with 12 bases between. CDR3 DNA: TGTGCCAGCAGCGTCGTGGGACCCCATAGCAATCAGCCCCAGCATTTT. Translating it yields CASSVVGPHSNQPQHF.

The chain carries TRBV5-5 and TRBJ2-3; D may be TRBD1 (6 bases). The CDR3 is 15 residues long. The V and J ends lost 6 bases and 0 bases respectively, with 14 bases between them. The germline V gene has CDR1 SGHKS and CDR2 YYEKEE (reference sequence). The CDR3 DNA sequence: TGTGCCAGCACCCCGGTGGGGGCTAGCACAGATACGCAGTATTTT. This gives the protein CASTPVGASTDTQYF.

The chain joins TRBV15 to TRBJ1-2, with a tentative D call TRBD1 (5 bases). Germline lookup yields CDR1 LNHNV and CDR2 YYDKDF (reference sequence). The CDR3 is 13 residues long. V dropped 0 bases and J dropped 6 bases, with 8 bases sitting between them. CDR3 nucleotides: TGTGCCACCAGCAGAGATATAGGGGATGGCTACACCTTC. Its protein product is CATSRDIGDGYTF.

The chain has TRBV18 and TRBJ1-1; the match to TRBD1 covers 7 bases. V lost 6 bases to trimming and J lost 1 base; unmatched junction nucleotides: 11. CDR1 and CDR2 (germline): KGHSH, LQKENI. The CDR3 is 16 residues long. CDR3 in DNA: TGTGCCAGCTCGCCCCAGAATCGACAGGGGAACACTGAAGCTTTCTTT. This translates into CASSPQNRQGNTEAFF.

The chain has TRBV6-1 and TRBJ2-4; 8 bases match TRBD1. The CDR3 runs 13 residues. With V trimmed by 3 bases and J by 10 bases, 5 bases remained unmatched. CDR1 is MNHNS, CDR2 SASEGT, per germline. The CDR3 nucleotides are TGTGCCAGCAGTGAGGGCGACAGGGGAATTCAGTACTTC. Protein: CASSEGDRGIQYF.

This chain connects TRBV18 to TRBJ1-1; D call uncertain. This CDR3 spans 13 amino acids. V was trimmed by 1 base and J by 1 base, leaving 4 bases between them. Germline V lookup: CDR1 KGHSH, CDR2 LQKENI. The CDR3 protein is CASSPRGNTEAFF. The CDR3 DNA is TGTGCCAGCTCACCACGGGGGAACACTGAAGCTTTCTTT.

The chain recombines TRBV5-1 with TRBJ2-3; a possible D gene is TRBD2 (6 bases). The CDR3 contains 15 residues. Trimming stripped 0 bases from V and 1 base from J, with 9 bases between. Germline V gene data show CDR1 as SGHRS and CDR2 as YFSETQ. The CDR3 loop reads CASSLGGGGTDTQYF. DNA of the CDR3: TGCGCCAGCAGCTTGGGAGGCGGGGGCACAGATACGCAGTATTTT.

The V and J genes are TRBV10-3 and TRBJ2-1, with a weak D call TRBD2 (5 bases). This CDR3 spans 15 amino acids. The ends were cut back, 3 bases at V and 1 base at J, with 10 bases in the middle. Germline CDR1 and CDR2: ENHRY and SYGVKD. CDR3 nucleotide sequence: TGTGCCATCAGTGATAATGAGGGATCCTACAATGAGCAGTTCTTC. Translated: CAISDNEGSYNEQFF.

This chain joins TRBV3-1 (or the pseudogene TRBV3-2) and TRBJ1-6; D gene uncertain. Germline loops: CDR1 LGHDT, CDR2 YNNKEL (reference sequence). The length of the CDR3 is 13 residues. Trimming stripped 8 bases from V and 6 bases from J, with 11 bases between. Here the CDR3 reads CASSTGLNSPLHF. DNA of the CDR3: TGTGCCAGCTCTACGGGCCTTAATTCACCCCTCCACTTT.

V usage is TRBV5-5 and J usage is TRBJ2-3; no firm D call. The CDR3 totals 16 residues. Germline V gene sequence: CDR1 SGHKS, CDR2 YYEKEE (reference sequence). The V end was cut by 3 bases, the J end by 0 bases, with 14 bases between. The DNA of the CDR3 is TGTGCCAGCAGCTCTATCTTGGGTGCTAGCACAGATACGCAGTATTTT. Protein sequence: CASSSILGASTDTQYF.

The V and J genes are TRBV19 and TRBJ1-3; the D is unclear. The V and J ends lost 5 bases and 5 bases respectively, with 16 bases between them. This CDR3 has 15 amino acids. From germline, CDR1 is LNHDA and CDR2 SQIVND (reference sequence). Here the CDR3 reads CASSPRGDWRNTIYF. The CDR3 region has the DNA TGTGCCAGTAGTCCTCGTGGAGACTGGAGAAACACCATATATTTT.

The chain links TRBV29-1 to TRBJ2-7; 7 bases are a match to TRBD2. Trimming took 8 bases from V and 2 from J; bases not matched to a gene: 9. The CDR3 is made up of 13 amino acids. CDR1 and CDR2 (germline): SQVTM, ANQGSEA. The DNA for the CDR3 is TGCAGCTTCTGGGGGGAGGGCACCTACGAGCAGTACTTC. This translates into CSFWGEGTYEQYF.